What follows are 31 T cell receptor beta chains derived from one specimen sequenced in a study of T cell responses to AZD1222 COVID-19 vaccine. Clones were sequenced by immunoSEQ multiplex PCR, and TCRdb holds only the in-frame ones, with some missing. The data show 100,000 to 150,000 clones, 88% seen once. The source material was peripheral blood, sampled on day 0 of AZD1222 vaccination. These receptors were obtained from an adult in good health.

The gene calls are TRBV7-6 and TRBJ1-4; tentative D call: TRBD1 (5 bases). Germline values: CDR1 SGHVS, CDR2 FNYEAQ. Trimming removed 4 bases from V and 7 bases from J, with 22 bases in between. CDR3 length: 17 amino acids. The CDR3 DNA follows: TGTGCCAGCAGCTCGGGGGACGACAGCCCCAGGGCTGAAAAACTGTTTTTT. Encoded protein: CASSSGDDSPRAEKLFF.

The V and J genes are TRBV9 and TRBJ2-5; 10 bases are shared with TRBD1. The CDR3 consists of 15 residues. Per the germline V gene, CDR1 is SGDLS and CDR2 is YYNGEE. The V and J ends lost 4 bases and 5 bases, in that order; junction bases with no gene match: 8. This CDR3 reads CASSPRDRGWETQYF. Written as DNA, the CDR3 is TGTGCCAGCAGCCCCCGGGACAGGGGTTGGGAGACCCAGTACTTC. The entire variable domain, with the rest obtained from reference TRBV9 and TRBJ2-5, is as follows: DSGVTQTPKHLITATGQRVTLRCSPRSGDLSVYWYQQSLDQGLQFLIQYYNGEERAKGNILERFSAQQFPDLHSELNLSSLELGDSALYFCASSPRDRGWETQYFGPGTRLLVL.

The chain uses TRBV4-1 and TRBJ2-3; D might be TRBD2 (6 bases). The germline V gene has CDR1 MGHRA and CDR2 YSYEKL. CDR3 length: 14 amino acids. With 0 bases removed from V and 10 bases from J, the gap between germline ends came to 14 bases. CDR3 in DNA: TGCGCCAGCAGCCAAGACGCCGGGACTCAGGCGCAGTATTTT. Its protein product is CASSQDAGTQAQYF.

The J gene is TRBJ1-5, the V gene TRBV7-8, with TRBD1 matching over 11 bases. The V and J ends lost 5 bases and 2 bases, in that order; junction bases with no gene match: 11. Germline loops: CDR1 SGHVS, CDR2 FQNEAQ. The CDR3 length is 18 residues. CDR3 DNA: TGTGCCAGCAGCGTCGGACAGGGGGCTACTTATGGCAATCAGCCCCAGCATTTT. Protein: CASSVGQGATYGNQPQHF.

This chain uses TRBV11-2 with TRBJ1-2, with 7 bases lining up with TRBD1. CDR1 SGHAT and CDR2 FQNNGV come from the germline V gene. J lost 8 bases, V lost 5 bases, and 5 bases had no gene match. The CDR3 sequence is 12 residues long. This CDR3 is CASSLAGGGYTF. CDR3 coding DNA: TGTGCCAGCAGCCTCGCAGGGGGGGGCTACACCTTC.

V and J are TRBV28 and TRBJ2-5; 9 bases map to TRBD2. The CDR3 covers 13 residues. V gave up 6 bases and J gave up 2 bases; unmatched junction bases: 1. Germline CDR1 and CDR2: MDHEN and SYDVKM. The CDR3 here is CASRAGGQETQYF. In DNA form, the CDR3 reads TGTGCCAGCAGAGCGGGGGGACAAGAGACCCAGTACTTC.

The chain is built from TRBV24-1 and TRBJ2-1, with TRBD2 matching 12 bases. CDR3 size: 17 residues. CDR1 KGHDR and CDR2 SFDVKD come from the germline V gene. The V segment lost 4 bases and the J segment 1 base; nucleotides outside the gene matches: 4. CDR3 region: CATSDPGTSGSYNEQFF. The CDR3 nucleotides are TGTGCCACCAGTGACCCGGGGACTAGCGGGTCCTACAATGAGCAGTTCTTC.

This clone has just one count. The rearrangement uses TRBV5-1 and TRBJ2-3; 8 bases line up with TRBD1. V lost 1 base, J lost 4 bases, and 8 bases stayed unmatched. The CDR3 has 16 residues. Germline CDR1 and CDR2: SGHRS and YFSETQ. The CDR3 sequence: CASSLSQGASADTQYF. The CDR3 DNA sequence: TGCGCCAGCAGCTTGAGCCAGGGGGCTTCGGCAGATACGCAGTATTTT. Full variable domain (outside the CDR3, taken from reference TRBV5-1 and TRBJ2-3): KAGVTQTPRYLIKTRGQQVTLSCSPISGHRSVSWYQQTPGQGLQFLFEYFSETQRNKGNFPGRFSGRQFSNSRSEMNVSTLELGDSALYLCASSLSQGASADTQYFGPGTRLTVL.

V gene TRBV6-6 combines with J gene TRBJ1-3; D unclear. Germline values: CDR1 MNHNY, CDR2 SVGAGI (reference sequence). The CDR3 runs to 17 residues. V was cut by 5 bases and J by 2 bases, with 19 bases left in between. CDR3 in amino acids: CASSPWLVGPTGNTIYF. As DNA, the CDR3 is TGTGCCAGCAGTCCCTGGTTAGTCGGTCCTACTGGAAACACCATATATTTT.

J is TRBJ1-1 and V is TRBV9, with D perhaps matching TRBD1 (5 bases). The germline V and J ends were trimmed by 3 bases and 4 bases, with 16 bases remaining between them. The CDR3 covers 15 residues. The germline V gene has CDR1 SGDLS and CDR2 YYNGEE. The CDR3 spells CASSAHQGYGTEAFF. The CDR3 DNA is TGTGCCAGCAGCGCGCATCAGGGATATGGCACTGAAGCTTTCTTT.

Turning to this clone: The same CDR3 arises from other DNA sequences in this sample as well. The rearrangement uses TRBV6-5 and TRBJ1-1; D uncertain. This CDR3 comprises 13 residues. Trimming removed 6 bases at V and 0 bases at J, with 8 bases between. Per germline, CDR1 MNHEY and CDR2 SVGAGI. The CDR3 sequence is CASSPVLNTEAFF. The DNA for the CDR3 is TGTGCCAGCAGCCCGGTACTGAACACTGAAGCTTTCTTT.

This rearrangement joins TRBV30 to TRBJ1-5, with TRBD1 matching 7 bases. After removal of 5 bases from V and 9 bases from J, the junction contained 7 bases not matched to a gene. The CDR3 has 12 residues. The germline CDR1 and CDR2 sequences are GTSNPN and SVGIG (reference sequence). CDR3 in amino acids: CAWGTGARPQHF. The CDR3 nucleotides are TGTGCCTGGGGTACAGGGGCTCGGCCCCAGCATTTT.

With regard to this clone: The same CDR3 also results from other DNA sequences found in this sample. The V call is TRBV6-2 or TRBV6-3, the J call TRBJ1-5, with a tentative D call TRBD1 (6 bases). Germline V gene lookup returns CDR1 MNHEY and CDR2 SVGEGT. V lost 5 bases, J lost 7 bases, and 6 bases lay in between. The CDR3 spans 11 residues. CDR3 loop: CASSQGQPQHF. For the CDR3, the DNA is TGTGCCAGCAGTCAGGGGCAGCCCCAGCATTTT.

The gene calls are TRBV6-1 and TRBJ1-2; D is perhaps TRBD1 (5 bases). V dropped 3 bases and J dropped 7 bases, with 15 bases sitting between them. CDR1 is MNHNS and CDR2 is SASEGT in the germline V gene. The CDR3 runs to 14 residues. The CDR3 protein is CASSELLQGPGYTF. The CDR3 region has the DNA TGTGCCAGCAGTGAGCTACTCCAGGGTCCTGGCTACACCTTC.

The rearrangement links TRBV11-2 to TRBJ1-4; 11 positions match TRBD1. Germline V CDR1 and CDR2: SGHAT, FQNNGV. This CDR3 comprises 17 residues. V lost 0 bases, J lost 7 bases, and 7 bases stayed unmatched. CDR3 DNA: TGTGCCAGCAGCTTAGATCAGAGGGGGACAGGGGGTGAAAAACTGTTTTTT. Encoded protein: CASSLDQRGTGGEKLFF.

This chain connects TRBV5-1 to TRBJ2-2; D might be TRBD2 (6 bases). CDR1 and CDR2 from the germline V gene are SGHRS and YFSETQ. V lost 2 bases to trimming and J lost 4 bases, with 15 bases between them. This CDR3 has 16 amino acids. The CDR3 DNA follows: TGCGCCAGCAGCTTAGCTACTAGCAAATCCACCGGGGAGCTGTTTTTT. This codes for CASSLATSKSTGELFF.

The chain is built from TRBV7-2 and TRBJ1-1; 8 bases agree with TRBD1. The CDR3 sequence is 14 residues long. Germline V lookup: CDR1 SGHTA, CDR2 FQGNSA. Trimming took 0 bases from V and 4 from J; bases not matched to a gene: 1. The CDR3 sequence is CASSLARGRTEAFF. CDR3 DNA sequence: TGTGCCAGCAGCTTAGCCAGGGGGCGCACTGAAGCTTTCTTT. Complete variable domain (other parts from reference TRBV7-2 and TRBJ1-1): GAGVSQSPSNKVTEKGKDVELRCDPISGHTALYWYRQSLGQGLEFLIYFQGNSAPDKSGLPSDRFSAERTGGSVSTLTIQRTQQEDSAVYLCASSLARGRTEAFFGQGTRLTVV.

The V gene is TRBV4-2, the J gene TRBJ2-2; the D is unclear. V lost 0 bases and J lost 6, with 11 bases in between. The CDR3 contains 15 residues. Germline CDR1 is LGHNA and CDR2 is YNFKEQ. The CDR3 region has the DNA TGTGCCAGCAGCCAAGATGCATTTGGGGCCGGGGAGCTGTTTTTT. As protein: CASSQDAFGAGELFF.

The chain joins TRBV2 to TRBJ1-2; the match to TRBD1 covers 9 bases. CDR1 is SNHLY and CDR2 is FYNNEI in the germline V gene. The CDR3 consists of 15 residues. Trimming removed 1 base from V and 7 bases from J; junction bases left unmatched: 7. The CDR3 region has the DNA TGTGCCAGCAGTGAAGTTGGGACAGGGCGGCTTGGCTACACCTTC. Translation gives CASSEVGTGRLGYTF.

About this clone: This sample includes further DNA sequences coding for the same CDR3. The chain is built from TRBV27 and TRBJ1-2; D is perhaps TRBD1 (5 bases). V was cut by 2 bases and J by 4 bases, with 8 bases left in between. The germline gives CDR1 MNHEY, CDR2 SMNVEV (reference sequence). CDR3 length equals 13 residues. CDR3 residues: CASSLAGSYGYTF. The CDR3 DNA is TGTGCCAGCAGTTTAGCAGGGAGCTATGGCTACACCTTC.

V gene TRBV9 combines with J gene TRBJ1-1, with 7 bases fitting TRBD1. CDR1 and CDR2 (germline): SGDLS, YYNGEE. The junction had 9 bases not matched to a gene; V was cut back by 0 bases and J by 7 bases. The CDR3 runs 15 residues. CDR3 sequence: CASSVGTGEKYEAFF. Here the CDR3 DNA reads TGTGCCAGCAGCGTAGGAACAGGGGAGAAATATGAAGCTTTCTTT.

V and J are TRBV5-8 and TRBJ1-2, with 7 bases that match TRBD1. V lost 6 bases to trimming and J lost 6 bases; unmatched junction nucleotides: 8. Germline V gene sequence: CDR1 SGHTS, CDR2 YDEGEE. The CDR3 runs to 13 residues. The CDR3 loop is CASNQQGFHGYTF. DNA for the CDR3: TGTGCCAGCAACCAACAGGGGTTCCATGGCTACACCTTC.

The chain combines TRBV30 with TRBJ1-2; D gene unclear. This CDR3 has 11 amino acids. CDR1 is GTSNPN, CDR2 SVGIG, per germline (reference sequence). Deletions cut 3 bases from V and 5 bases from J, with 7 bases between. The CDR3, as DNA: TGTGCCTGGAGCGGGATATATGGCTACACCTTC. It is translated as CAWSGIYGYTF.

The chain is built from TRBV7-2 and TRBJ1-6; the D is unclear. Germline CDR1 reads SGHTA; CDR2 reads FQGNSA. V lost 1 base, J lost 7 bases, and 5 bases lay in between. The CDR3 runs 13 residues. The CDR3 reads CASSLDPNSPLHF. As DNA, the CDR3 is TGTGCCAGCAGCTTAGATCCCAATTCACCCCTCCACTTT.

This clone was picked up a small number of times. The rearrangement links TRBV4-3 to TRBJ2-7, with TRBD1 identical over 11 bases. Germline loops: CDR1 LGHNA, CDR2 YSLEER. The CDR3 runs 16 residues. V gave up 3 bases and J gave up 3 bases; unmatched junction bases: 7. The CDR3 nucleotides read TGCGCCAGCAGCCAGAATTCGGGACAGGGGGTCTACGAGCAGTACTTC. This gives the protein CASSQNSGQGVYEQYF.

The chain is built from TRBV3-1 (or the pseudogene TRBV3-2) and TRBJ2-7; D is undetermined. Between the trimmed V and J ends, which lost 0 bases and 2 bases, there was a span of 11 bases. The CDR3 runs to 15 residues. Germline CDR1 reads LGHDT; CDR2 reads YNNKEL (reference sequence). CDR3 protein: CASSQDLGSTYEQYF. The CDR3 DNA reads TGTGCCAGCAGCCAAGATCTAGGCTCCACCTACGAGCAGTACTTC.

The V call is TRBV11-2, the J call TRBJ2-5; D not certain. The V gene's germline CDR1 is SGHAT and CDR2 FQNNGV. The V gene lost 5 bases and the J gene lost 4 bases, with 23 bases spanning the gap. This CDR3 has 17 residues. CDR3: CASSLATFLTTVETQYF. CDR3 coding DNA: TGTGCCAGCAGCCTTGCTACCTTTCTCACTACGGTAGAGACCCAGTACTTC.

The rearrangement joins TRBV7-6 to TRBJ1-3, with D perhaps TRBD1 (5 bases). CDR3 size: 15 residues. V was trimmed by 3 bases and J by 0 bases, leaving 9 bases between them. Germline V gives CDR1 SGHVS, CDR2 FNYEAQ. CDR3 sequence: CASSLRGSSGNTIYF. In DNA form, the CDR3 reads TGTGCCAGCAGCTTGCGGGGGAGCTCTGGAAACACCATATATTTT. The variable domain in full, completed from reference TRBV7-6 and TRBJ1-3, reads GAGVSQSPRYKVTKRGQDVALRCDPISGHVSLYWYRQALGQGPEFLTYFNYEAQQDKSGLPNDRFSAERPEGSISTLTIQRTEQRDSAMYRCASSLRGSSGNTIYFGEGSWLTVV.

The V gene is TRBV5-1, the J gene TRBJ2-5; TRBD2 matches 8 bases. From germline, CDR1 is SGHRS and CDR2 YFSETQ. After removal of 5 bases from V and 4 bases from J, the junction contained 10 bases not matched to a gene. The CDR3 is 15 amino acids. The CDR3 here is CASRGSGALGETQYF. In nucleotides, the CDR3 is TGCGCCAGCAGAGGTAGCGGGGCGTTAGGAGAGACCCAGTACTTC.

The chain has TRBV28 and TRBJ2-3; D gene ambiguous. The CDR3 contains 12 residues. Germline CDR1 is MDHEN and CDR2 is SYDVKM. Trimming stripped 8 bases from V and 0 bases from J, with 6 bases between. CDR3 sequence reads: CASFGSTDTQYF. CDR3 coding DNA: TGTGCCAGCTTTGGGAGCACAGATACGCAGTATTTT.

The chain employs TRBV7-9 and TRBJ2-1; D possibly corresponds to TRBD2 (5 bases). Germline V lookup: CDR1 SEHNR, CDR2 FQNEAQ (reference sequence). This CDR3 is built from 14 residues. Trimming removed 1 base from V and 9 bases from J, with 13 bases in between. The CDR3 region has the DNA TGTGCCAGCAGCTTAGATTCGGGATGGGCTGAGCAGTTCTTC. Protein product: CASSLDSGWAEQFF.